Below, 22 T cell receptor beta chains from the same sample are listed, as sequenced in a study of blood T cell repertoires in COVID-19. TCRdb keeps only in-frame clones here, not all; method: immunoSEQ multiplex PCR. The sample lists fewer than 150,000 clones, 85% occurring once. The specimen sequenced was peripheral blood. These receptors were obtained from a man over 45 with acute or convalescent COVID-19.

The rearrangement joins TRBV13 to TRBJ2-3, with 12 bases aligning to TRBD2. V gave up 1 base and J gave up 4 bases; unmatched junction bases: 6. Germline V gives CDR1 PRHDT, CDR2 FYEKMQ (reference sequence). The CDR3 loop spans 17 amino acids. CDR3 residues: CASSLEPSGRAPDTQYF. The CDR3 DNA reads as TGTGCCAGCAGCTTAGAACCTAGCGGGAGGGCCCCAGATACGCAGTATTTT.

The chain carries TRBV20-1 and TRBJ1-2; TRBD1 matches 7 bases. Germline V lookup: CDR1 DFQATT, CDR2 SNEGSKA (reference sequence). CDR3 size: 12 residues. V trimming: 3 bases; J trimming: 6 bases; junction bases outside the gene matches: 4. The DNA of the CDR3 is TGCAGTGCTAGTGGGACAGCGAATGGCTACACCTTC. Residues: CSASGTANGYTF.

J is TRBJ2-7 and V is TRBV4-1; D possibly corresponds to TRBD2 (5 bases). Germline lookup yields CDR1 MGHRA and CDR2 YSYEKL. The V end was cut by 2 bases, the J end by 5 bases, with 10 bases between. This CDR3 has 13 amino acids. Written as DNA, the CDR3 is TGCGCCAGCAGCCAACTCCCCGGGGACGAGCAGTACTTC. Protein: CASSQLPGDEQYF.

V is TRBV10-3 and J is TRBJ1-2; possible D gene TRBD1, 6 bases. Germline assignment: CDR1 ENHRY and CDR2 SYGVKD. The CDR3 is 14 amino acids. V was shortened by 4 bases and J by 6 bases, with 15 bases between the two germline ends. As DNA, the CDR3 is TGTGCCATCAGTGGGGGACCAGGGGCCCATGGCTACACCTTC. Translated: CAISGGPGAHGYTF.

The chain uses TRBV30 and TRBJ1-4, with D unresolved. Trimming stripped 0 bases from V and 4 bases from J, with 9 bases between. CDR3 size: 14 residues. CDR1 is GTSNPN and CDR2 is SVGIG in the germline V gene (reference sequence). This CDR3 is CAWSVNSYNEKLFF. DNA of the CDR3: TGTGCCTGGAGTGTAAACAGTTATAATGAAAAACTGTTTTTT.

The V call is TRBV27, the J call TRBJ2-1, with D possibly being TRBD2 (5 bases). Trimming removed 1 base from V and 6 bases from J, with 10 bases in between. This CDR3 has 14 residues. The germline V gene encodes CDR1 MNHEY and CDR2 SMNVEV (reference sequence). CDR3 coding DNA: TGTGCCAGCAGTTTATTTCTAGCTCGCAATGAGCAGTTCTTC. Translation gives CASSLFLARNEQFF.

The chain recombines TRBV3-1 (or the pseudogene TRBV3-2) with TRBJ1-3; weak D call: TRBD1 (5 bases). The ends were cut back, 0 bases at V and 1 base at J, with 10 bases in the middle. CDR3 size: 16 residues. Germline V gene lookup returns CDR1 LGHDT and CDR2 YNNKEL (reference sequence). CDR3 loop: CASSQEIHRSGNTIYF. The DNA of the CDR3 is TGTGCCAGCAGCCAAGAGATTCACAGGTCTGGAAACACCATATATTTT.

This clone has just a few counts. The rearrangement uses TRBV7-9 and TRBJ2-7, with a possible D match to TRBD2 (6 bases). The CDR3 loop spans 15 amino acids. Germline-derived CDR1 and CDR2 are SEHNR and FQNEAQ (reference sequence). V lost 5 bases, J lost 4 bases, and 18 bases lay in between. The CDR3 is CASSPFPGVGYEQYF. As DNA, the CDR3 is TGTGCCAGCAGCCCCTTTCCGGGAGTTGGATACGAGCAGTACTTC.

The chain is built from TRBV27 and TRBJ2-5, with TRBD1 identical over 7 bases. The V and J ends lost 5 bases and 2 bases, in that order; junction bases with no gene match: 5. The CDR3 length is 14 residues. CDR1 is MNHEY, CDR2 SMNVEV, per germline (reference sequence). CDR3 amino acids: CASSNRGPQETQYF. CDR3 nucleotide sequence: TGTGCCAGCAGTAACAGGGGCCCACAAGAGACCCAGTACTTC.

The rearrangement uses TRBV5-4 and TRBJ1-3; D ambiguous. V dropped 1 base and J dropped 2 bases, with 4 bases sitting between them. Germline-derived CDR1 and CDR2 are SGHNT and YYREEE (reference sequence). This CDR3 region has 13 residues. The CDR3 region is CASSLSTGNTIYF. In DNA, the CDR3 is TGTGCCAGCAGCTTGTCAACTGGAAACACCATATATTTT.

The chain uses TRBV4-2 and TRBJ1-2; 7 nucleotides match TRBD1. The CDR3 has 16 amino acids. The germline gives CDR1 LGHNA, CDR2 YNFKEQ. J was trimmed by 1 base and V by 0 bases; bases with no gene match: 5. This CDR3 is CASSQDGGGSNYGYTF. The CDR3 DNA sequence: TGTGCCAGCAGCCAAGATGGAGGGGGCAGTAACTATGGCTACACCTTC.

The genes are TRBV6-5 and TRBJ1-6; TRBD1 might be the D (5 bases). The germline V and J ends were trimmed by 2 bases and 1 base, with 9 bases remaining between them. CDR1 is MNHEY, CDR2 SVGAGI, per germline. This CDR3 contains 16 residues. CDR3 DNA sequence: TGTGCCAGCAGTTACGGGGGGGTTTCCTATAATTCACCCCTCCACTTT. Translating it yields CASSYGGVSYNSPLHF.

V usage is TRBV12-5 and J usage is TRBJ1-3; TRBD1 agrees at 8 bases. The CDR3 sequence is 14 residues long. V lost 5 bases to trimming and J lost 3 bases; unmatched junction nucleotides: 3. Germline assignment: CDR1 LGHNT and CDR2 FRNRAP. This chain's CDR3 is CASGTTGVGNTIYF. Written as DNA, the CDR3 is TGTGCTAGTGGTACGACAGGGGTTGGAAACACCATATATTTT.

J is TRBJ2-4 and V is TRBV25-1; 8 bases match TRBD1. Per the germline V gene, CDR1 is MGHDK and CDR2 is SYGVNS. The CDR3 has 17 amino acids. V gave up 2 bases and J gave up 5 bases; unmatched junction bases: 11. The CDR3 region is CASSEGTYRGVENIQYF. In DNA, the CDR3 is TGTGCCAGCAGTGAAGGAACCTACAGGGGGGTCGAAAACATTCAGTACTTC. Filled out from reference TRBV25-1 and TRBJ2-4, the complete variable domain reads EADIYQTPRYLVIGTGKKITLECSQTMGHDKMYWYQQDPGMELHLIHYSYGVNSTEKGDLSSESTVSRIRTEHFPLTLESARPSHTSQYLCASSEGTYRGVENIQYFGAGTRLSVL.

This chain joins TRBV2 and TRBJ2-1, with TRBD2 as a possible D gene (6 bases). Trimming left V 4 bases short and J 8 bases short, with 15 bases between. Germline values: CDR1 SNHLY, CDR2 FYNNEI. The CDR3 has 14 amino acids. Here the CDR3 DNA reads TGTGCCAGCAGTGCGGAGGGCGGCGGCGATGAGCAGTTCTTC. Translation: CASSAEGGGDEQFF.

The chain employs TRBV9 and TRBJ2-1, with TRBD2 matching 9 bases. The V and J ends lost 3 bases and 8 bases, in that order; junction bases with no gene match: 15. The germline gives CDR1 SGDLS, CDR2 YYNGEE. The CDR3 consists of 17 residues. This CDR3 reads CASSAFGAGGVGDEQFF. Here the CDR3 DNA reads TGTGCCAGCAGCGCCTTTGGGGCGGGGGGGGTTGGCGATGAGCAGTTCTTC.

V and J are TRBV9 and TRBJ2-1; D possibly corresponds to TRBD1 (5 bases). Germline-derived CDR1 and CDR2 are SGDLS and YYNGEE. V was shortened by 0 bases and J by 3 bases, with 10 bases between the two germline ends. There are 15 residues in the CDR3. The CDR3: CASSVVGASYNEQFF. DNA of the CDR3: TGTGCCAGCAGCGTAGTAGGGGCGAGCTACAATGAGCAGTTCTTC.

V usage is TRBV3-1 (or the pseudogene TRBV3-2) and J usage is TRBJ1-2; D is unresolved. CDR3 size: 12 residues. V shed 2 bases and J shed 8 bases, with 9 bases lying between them. Germline V gene data show CDR1 as LGHDT and CDR2 as YNNKEL (reference sequence). DNA of the CDR3: TGTGCCAGCAGCCAATTAGGAGCGGGCTACACCTTC. Translated: CASSQLGAGYTF.

This clone has a single count. The V gene is TRBV28, the J gene TRBJ2-2, with D possibly TRBD2 on 5 matching bases. V was pared by 3 bases and J by 10 bases, with 6 bases between. The CDR3 has 11 residues. Germline CDR1 reads MDHEN; CDR2 reads SYDVKM. CDR3 sequence reads: CASSLREELFF. DNA for the CDR3: TGTGCCAGCAGTTTGAGGGAGGAGCTGTTTTTT.

This clone has more than one count but fewer than ten. This clone may be a read error of a much larger clone one base away. The identical CDR3 is also encoded by other nucleotide sequences in the sample. The chain carries TRBV10-2 and TRBJ2-2; D might be TRBD2 (5 bases). Germline CDR1 and CDR2: WSHSY and SAAADI. The CDR3 loop spans 14 amino acids. V was trimmed by 3 bases and J by 1 base, leaving 6 bases between them. The CDR3 bases are TGCGCCAGCAGTGACGGAGGGAACACCGGGGAGCTGTTTTTT. This encodes CASSDGGNTGELFF.

V and J are TRBV30 and TRBJ1-2, with 7 bases matching TRBD1. The junction had 29 bases not matched to a gene; V was cut back by 4 bases and J by 9 bases. The length of the CDR3 is 19 residues. CDR1 is GTSNPN, CDR2 SVGIG, per germline (reference sequence). The CDR3 protein is CAWIRSKTGKNVDRGSYTF. For the CDR3, the DNA is TGTGCCTGGATTAGATCCAAGACAGGGAAGAATGTTGACCGGGGGAGCTACACCTTC. The full variable domain, its missing parts supplied by reference TRBV30 and TRBJ1-2, is SQTIHQWPATLVQPVGSPLSLECTVEGTSNPNLYWYRQAAGRGLQLLFYSVGIGQISSEVPQNLSASRPQDRQFILSSKKLLLSDSGFYLCAWIRSKTGKNVDRGSYTFGSGTRLTVV.

V is TRBV5-4 and J is TRBJ1-2; D remains unclear. This CDR3 contains 13 residues. The germline V gene has CDR1 SGHNT and CDR2 YYREEE (reference sequence). The V end was cut by 0 bases, the J end by 2 bases, with 5 bases between. Here the CDR3 reads CASSLGQNYGYTF. For the CDR3, the DNA is TGTGCCAGCAGCTTGGGGCAGAACTATGGCTACACCTTC.